These T cell receptor beta chains were read from a single sample in a study of identical twins. A single record per CDR3 protein comes from TCRdb applying MiXCR to the 5' RACE reads. This table has 650,000 to 800,000 distinct CDR3 sequences, 8% to 9% appearing once. Another study also made use of these data, one on yellow fever vaccine responses in identical twins.

The sequenced sample was PBMCs. The receptors were gathered from a young woman in good health. Both conserved end residues are part of each CDR3. A D gene is named only where the DNA matches it firmly. A clone size is listed for some rows: how often the clone was seen (once, few, many), or a class if it is expanded.

size,V,D,J,CDR3,DNA
-,TRBV6-1,-,TRBJ2-7,CASTHRGKGRPYEQYF,TGTGCCAGCACCCACCGGGGGAAAGGAAGACCCTACGAGCAGTACTTC
-,TRBV5-6,TRBD2,TRBJ2-1,CASSLGLAEQFF,TGTGCCAGCAGCCTCGGACTAGCGGAGCAGTTCTTC
few,TRBV2,TRBD1,TRBJ1-2,CASITGGTPEGYGYTF,TGTGCCAGTATTACAGGGGGCACCCCCGAGGGCTATGGCTACACCTTC
-,TRBV29-1,-,TRBJ1-4,CSVETGEAGKLFF,TGCAGCGTTGAAACCGGGGAAGCTGGAAAACTGTTTTTT
-,TRBV6-1,-,TRBJ1-1,CASSDPGHLNTEAFF,TGTGCCAGCAGTGACCCAGGACACCTGAACACTGAAGCTTTCTTT
-,TRBV7-2,-,TRBJ2-7,CASSLLGSTYEQYF,TGTGCCAGCAGCTTACTGGGCAGTACCTACGAGCAGTACTTC
-,TRBV9,-,TRBJ1-5,CASSGPGNQPQHF,TGTGCCAGCAGCGGCCCAGGCAATCAGCCCCAGCATTTT
-,TRBV2,-,TRBJ2-1,CASSGPSPEANEQFF,TGTGCCAGCAGCGGACCCAGCCCAGAGGCCAATGAGCAGTTCTTC
many,TRBV12-3/TRBV12-4,-,TRBJ2-7,CASRKGFSYEQYF,TGTGCCAGCAGGAAGGGATTCTCCTACGAGCAGTACTTC
many,TRBV12-3/TRBV12-4,TRBD2,TRBJ2-3,CASKAVLAGGRYTDTQYF,TGTGCCAGCAAAGCGGTACTAGCGGGGGGGCGCTACACAGATACGCAGTATTTT
-,TRBV12-3/TRBV12-4,-,TRBJ2-5,CASSLVQVKETQYF,TGTGCCAGCAGTTTGGTACAGGTCAAAGAGACCCAGTACTTC
many,TRBV9,TRBD2,TRBJ2-1,CASSVAASGLDEQFF,TGTGCCAGCAGCGTAGCGGCTAGCGGTTTAGATGAGCAGTTCTTC
few,TRBV7-9,-,TRBJ2-5,CASSLGTGGPNGETQYF,TGTGCCAGCAGCTTAGGAACCGGGGGCCCCAACGGTGAGACCCAGTACTTC
-,TRBV28,TRBD1,TRBJ1-5,CASRFSGGRNQPQHF,TGTGCCAGCAGATTCTCAGGGGGGAGGAATCAGCCCCAGCATTTT
few,TRBV7-8,-,TRBJ2-7,CASSPPSRAYLYEQYF,TGTGCCAGCAGCCCTCCTTCGAGGGCTTATCTCTACGAGCAGTACTTC
few,TRBV28,-,TRBJ1-5,CASSPDRPQHF,TGTGCCAGCAGTCCCGACAGGCCCCAGCATTTT
-,TRBV5-1,TRBD2,TRBJ2-5,CASSWASGGLQETQYF,TGCGCCAGCAGCTGGGCTAGCGGGGGACTCCAAGAGACCCAGTACTTC
-,TRBV7-2,TRBD1,TRBJ2-1,CASNRDSYNEQFF,TGTGCCAGCAACCGGGACAGTTACAATGAGCAGTTCTTC
few,TRBV18,-,TRBJ2-3,CASSNLPTQYF,TGTGCCAGCTCCAACCTCCCTACGCAGTATTTT
few,TRBV9,-,TRBJ2-1,CASSVRGSAYNEQFF,TGTGCCAGCAGCGTACGGGGGTCCGCCTACAATGAGCAGTTCTTC
-,TRBV20-1,TRBD1,TRBJ2-1,CSARSPGGNEQFF,TGCAGTGCTAGATCACCAGGGGGAAATGAGCAGTTCTTC
-,TRBV7-7,-,TRBJ2-5,CASSLVDRGFQETQYF,TGTGCTAGCAGCTTAGTTGATAGAGGGTTCCAAGAGACCCAGTACTTC
many,TRBV13,TRBD2,TRBJ2-2,CASSQAGTSAKGGELFF,TGTGCCAGCAGCCAAGCCGGGACTAGCGCTAAGGGCGGGGAGCTGTTTTTT
-,TRBV5-6,-,TRBJ2-1,CASSLRRIGEQFF,TGTGCCAGCAGCTTACGACGCATAGGCGAGCAGTTCTTC
few,TRBV4-1,TRBD2,TRBJ2-3,CASSHWTSGTDTQYF,TGCGCCAGCAGCCACTGGACTAGCGGCACAGATACGCAGTATTTT
few,TRBV5-6,TRBD2,TRBJ2-1,CASSLLTGGRDEQFF,TGTGCCAGCAGCTTGTTGACGGGAGGGAGGGATGAGCAGTTCTTC
few,TRBV20-1,-,TRBJ2-1,CSALGMDEQFF,TGCAGTGCTTTGGGTATGGATGAGCAGTTCTTC
few,TRBV3-1,-,TRBJ2-3,CASSPLAAQGTQYF,TGTGCCAGCAGCCCCCTAGCTGCCCAGGGTACGCAGTATTTT
many,TRBV5-6,TRBD1,TRBJ2-7,CASSLLAGTVTYEQYF,TGTGCCAGCAGCTTGCTGGCCGGGACAGTCACCTACGAGCAGTACTTC
few,TRBV12-3/TRBV12-4,-,TRBJ2-7,CASSLRRLYEQYF,TGTGCCAGCAGTTTAAGGCGGCTTTACGAGCAGTACTTC
-,TRBV13,TRBD1,TRBJ2-6,CASSLGTGRYGANVLTF,TGTGCCAGCAGCCTCGGGACAGGGCGGTACGGGGCCAACGTCCTGACTTTC
few,TRBV29-1,-,TRBJ1-1,CSVGHDRGTEAFF,TGCAGCGTTGGGCATGACCGGGGCACTGAAGCTTTCTTT
-,TRBV14,-,TRBJ1-1,CASSQGTDWMENTEAFF,TGTGCCAGCAGCCAAGGGACAGATTGGATGGAAAACACTGAAGCTTTCTTT
few,TRBV10-1,TRBD1,TRBJ2-3,CASSPGQGKSTDTQYF,TGCGCCAGCAGTCCGGGACAGGGAAAATCCACAGATACGCAGTATTTT
few,TRBV10-1,TRBD1,TRBJ2-5,CASSLGQGAKGAQYF,TGCGCCAGCAGCTTGGGACAGGGGGCAAAGGGTGCCCAGTACTTC
few,TRBV4-1,TRBD1,TRBJ2-7,CASSQVHGQGGSYEQYF,TGCGCCAGCAGCCAAGTCCACGGACAGGGGGGATCCTACGAGCAGTACTTC
-,TRBV4-2,-,TRBJ2-3,CASSQAGSATSTDTQYF,TGTGCCAGCAGCCAAGCGGGCTCCGCAACTAGCACAGATACGCAGTATTTT
-,TRBV2,TRBD1,TRBJ2-1,CASSEGGTVSYNEQFF,TGTGCCAGCAGTGAAGGTGGGACAGTCTCCTACAATGAGCAGTTCTTC
-,TRBV28,TRBD2,TRBJ2-1,CASSPGGSGIPSYNEQFF,TGTGCCAGCAGTCCCGGGGGAAGCGGGATCCCCTCCTACAATGAGCAGTTCTTC
few,TRBV20-1,-,TRBJ2-5,CSAREGSGSQETQYF,TGCAGTGCTAGAGAGGGCAGCGGCAGCCAAGAGACCCAGTACTTC
few,TRBV28,-,TRBJ2-3,CASSLATGKTDTQYF,TGTGCCAGCAGTTTGGCAACAGGGAAGACAGATACGCAGTATTTT
many,TRBV18,TRBD2,TRBJ2-7,CASSASGSYEQYF,TGTGCCAGCTCAGCTAGCGGGAGCTACGAGCAGTACTTC
few,TRBV15,-,TRBJ1-1,CATSRRQYTEAFF,TGTGCCACCAGCAGACGACAGTACACTGAAGCTTTCTTT
many,TRBV27,TRBD1,TRBJ1-1,CASSPLKTGRMNTEAFF,TGTGCCAGCAGTCCCCTCAAGACAGGGAGGATGAACACTGAAGCTTTCTTT
-,TRBV3-1,-,TRBJ2-5,CASSQSRTEETQYF,TGTGCCAGCAGCCAATCCCGGACAGAAGAGACCCAGTACTTC
many,TRBV3-1,-,TRBJ2-5,CASSRLGQYQETQYF,TGTGCCAGCAGCCGGTTAGGGCAATACCAAGAGACCCAGTACTTC
few,TRBV14,-,TRBJ2-1,CASSQDLVSEQFF,TGTGCCAGCAGCCAAGATCTTGTTAGTGAGCAGTTCTTC
-,TRBV19,TRBD1,TRBJ1-1,CASSTQGFNTEAFF,TGTGCCAGTAGTACACAGGGGTTCAACACTGAAGCTTTCTTT
-,TRBV6-2/TRBV6-3,-,TRBJ2-7,CASSYVFDSLGYF,TGTGCCAGCAGTTACGTCTTCGACTCCCTCGGGTACTTC
-,TRBV20-1,-,TRBJ2-3,CSARVWGSAERTDTQYF,TGCAGTGCTAGAGTGTGGGGGTCAGCAGAACGCACAGATACGCAGTATTTT
-,TRBV20-1,-,TRBJ1-1,CSARVRGGRTEAFF,TGCAGTGCTAGAGTCAGGGGTGGGCGCACTGAAGCTTTCTTT
few,TRBV12-3/TRBV12-4,TRBD1,TRBJ1-1,CASSFGGGRGKAFF,TGTGCCAGCAGTTTCGGGGGGGGCAGGGGGAAAGCTTTCTTT
-,TRBV7-9,-,TRBJ2-3,CASSSPTWGTDTQYF,TGTGCCAGCAGCTCACCAACCTGGGGCACAGATACGCAGTATTTT
few,TRBV10-3,-,TRBJ1-5,CAISETQGTGQPQHF,TGTGCCATCAGTGAGACACAGGGTACCGGTCAGCCCCAGCATTTT
-,TRBV11-2,-,TRBJ2-7,CASSFPRGASGLYEQYF,TGTGCCAGCAGCTTCCCCCGGGGGGCTAGCGGCCTCTACGAGCAGTACTTC
many,TRBV12-3/TRBV12-4,-,TRBJ1-1,CASSLKGVLHEAFF,TGTGCCAGCAGTTTAAAGGGCGTTCTTCATGAAGCTTTCTTT
few,TRBV6-1,TRBD2,TRBJ2-2,CATSTSGRGGELFF,TGTGCCACCTCTACTAGCGGGAGAGGCGGGGAGCTGTTTTTT
-,TRBV5-6,-,TRBJ2-7,CASSSLRAWGSNYEQYF,TGTGCCAGCAGCTCCCTCCGAGCCTGGGGCAGCAACTACGAGCAGTACTTC
few,TRBV3-1,-,TRBJ2-5,CASSHGTDAPGTQYF,TGTGCCAGCAGCCACGGGACGGACGCTCCGGGGACCCAGTACTTC
many,TRBV24-1,TRBD1,TRBJ2-7,CATSDPTGGTYEQYF,TGTGCCACCAGTGACCCGACAGGGGGTACCTACGAGCAGTACTTC